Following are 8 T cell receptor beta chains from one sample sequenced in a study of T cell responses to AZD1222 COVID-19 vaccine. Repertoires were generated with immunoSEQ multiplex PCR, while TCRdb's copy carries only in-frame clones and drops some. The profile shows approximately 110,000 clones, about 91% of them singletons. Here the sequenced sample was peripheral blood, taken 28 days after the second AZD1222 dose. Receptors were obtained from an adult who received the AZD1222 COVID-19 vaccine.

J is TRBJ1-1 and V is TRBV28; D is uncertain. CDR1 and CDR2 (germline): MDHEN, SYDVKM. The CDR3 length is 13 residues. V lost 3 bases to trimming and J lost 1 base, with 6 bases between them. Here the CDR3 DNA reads TGTGCCAGCAGTTTGAGCCAGAACACTGAAGCTTTCTTT. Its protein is CASSLSQNTEAFF.

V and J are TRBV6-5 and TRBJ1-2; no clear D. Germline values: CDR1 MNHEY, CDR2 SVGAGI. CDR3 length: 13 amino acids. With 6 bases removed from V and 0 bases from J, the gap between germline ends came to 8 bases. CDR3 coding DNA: TGTGCCAGCAGGCGGGAAACTAACTATGGCTACACCTTC. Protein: CASRRETNYGYTF.

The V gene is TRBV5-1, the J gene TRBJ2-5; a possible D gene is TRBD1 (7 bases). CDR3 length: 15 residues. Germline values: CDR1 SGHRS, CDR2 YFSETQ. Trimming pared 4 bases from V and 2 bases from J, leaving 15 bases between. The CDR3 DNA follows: TGCGCCAGCAGCAAAGGACTACAGGGGCAAGAGACCCAGTACTTC. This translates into CASSKGLQGQETQYF.

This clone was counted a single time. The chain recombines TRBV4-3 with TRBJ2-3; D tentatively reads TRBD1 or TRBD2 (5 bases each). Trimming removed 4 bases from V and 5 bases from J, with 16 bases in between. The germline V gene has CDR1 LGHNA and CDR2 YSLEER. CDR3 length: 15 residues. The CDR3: CASSPGDREEDTQYF. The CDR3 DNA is TGCGCCAGCAGCCCTGGGGACCGGGAAGAAGATACGCAGTATTTT.

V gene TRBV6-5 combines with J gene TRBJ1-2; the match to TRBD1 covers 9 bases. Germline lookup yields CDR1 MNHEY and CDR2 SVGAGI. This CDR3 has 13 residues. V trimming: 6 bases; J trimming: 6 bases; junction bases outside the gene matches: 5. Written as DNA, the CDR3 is TGTGCCAGCAGATTAACAGGGGGCCATGGCTACACCTTC. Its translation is CASRLTGGHGYTF.

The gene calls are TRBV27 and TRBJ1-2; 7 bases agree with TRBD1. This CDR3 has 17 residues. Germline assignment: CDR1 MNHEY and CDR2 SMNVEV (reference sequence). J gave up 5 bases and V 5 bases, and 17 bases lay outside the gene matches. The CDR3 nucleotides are TGTGCCAGCAGTACTACCGGGGGAGGTCCCAGGGGGTATGGCTACACCTTC. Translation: CASSTTGGGPRGYGYTF.

The CDR3 loop reads CASSPGTGVEKLFF. In DNA form, the CDR3 reads TGTGCCAGCAGCCCCGGGACAGGGGTTGAAAAACTGTTTTTT. The rearrangement uses TRBV11-2 and TRBJ1-4; 10 bases match TRBD1. Per the germline V gene, CDR1 is SGHAT and CDR2 is FQNNGV. Trimming took 5 bases from V and 7 from J; bases not matched to a gene: 4. The CDR3 is 14 residues long. Variable domain in full (rest from reference TRBV11-2 and TRBJ1-4): EAGVAQSPRYKIIEKRQSVAFWCNPISGHATLYWYQQILGQGPKLLIQFQNNGVVDDSQLPKDRFSAERLKGVDSTLKIQPAKLEDSAVYLCASSPGTGVEKLFFGSGTQLSVL.

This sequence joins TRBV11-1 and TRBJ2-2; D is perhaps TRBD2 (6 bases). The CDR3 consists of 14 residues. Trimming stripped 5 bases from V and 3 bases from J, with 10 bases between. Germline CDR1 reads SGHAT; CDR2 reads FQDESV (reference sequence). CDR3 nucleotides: TGTGCCAGCAGCCTGGGACTCGACACCGGGGAGCTGTTTTTT. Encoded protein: CASSLGLDTGELFF.